The 29 T cell receptor beta chains below come from one sample, sequenced in a study of blood T cell repertoires in COVID-19. Clones were sequenced by immunoSEQ multiplex PCR, and TCRdb holds only the in-frame ones, with some missing. The repertoire holds around 170,000 clones, about 91% seen once, with around 4% in the top ten. The specimen was peripheral blood. These receptors were taken from a woman aged 25 to 39 with acute or convalescent COVID-19.

This chain joins TRBV5-6 and TRBJ1-1; D gene unclear. The germline gives CDR1 SGHDT, CDR2 YYEEEE. The CDR3 loop spans 14 amino acids. V was pared by 0 bases and J by 0 bases, with 6 bases between. CDR3 sequence: CASSLAGMNTEAFF. CDR3 bases: TGTGCCAGCAGCTTGGCGGGGATGAACACTGAAGCTTTCTTT.

The sample holds a few counts of this clone. The same CDR3 is also encoded by other DNA sequences in this sample. V gene TRBV20-1 combines with J gene TRBJ1-4; 9 bases are shared with TRBD1. The CDR3 is 11 residues long. Germline V CDR1 and CDR2: DFQATT, SNEGSKA (reference sequence). Trimming took 3 bases from V and 11 from J; bases not matched to a gene: 1. The CDR3 nucleotides read TGCAGTGCTAGGACAGGGGGGAAACTGTTTTTT. Translating it yields CSARTGGKLFF.

This clone was observed a handful of times. The CDR3 bases are TGTGCCAGTCAGGGGACCGAAAAACTGTTTTTT. Its protein product is CASQGTEKLFF. This rearrangement joins TRBV28 to TRBJ1-4, with TRBD1 as a possible D gene (6 bases). Germline CDR1 reads MDHEN; CDR2 reads SYDVKM. The CDR3 has 11 residues. V lost 9 bases and J 8 bases, leaving 10 bases between the germline ends.

The table lists this clone with a count of one. V and J are TRBV5-1 and TRBJ1-6, with D unclear. The V and J ends lost 0 bases and 8 bases respectively, with 6 bases between them. Germline CDR1 is SGHRS and CDR2 is YFSETQ. The CDR3 consists of 13 residues. The CDR3 region has the DNA TGCGCCAGCAGCTTGGCGGGTTATTCACCCCTCCACTTT. It is translated as CASSLAGYSPLHF.

The chain employs TRBV24-1 and TRBJ2-7, with D possibly TRBD2 on 6 matching bases. Germline lookup yields CDR1 KGHDR and CDR2 SFDVKD. There are 14 residues in the CDR3. The V end was cut by 4 bases, the J end by 0 bases, with 9 bases between. The CDR3: CATSDRGDSYEQYF. In nucleotides, the CDR3 is TGTGCCACCAGTGACCGCGGGGACTCCTACGAGCAGTACTTC.

In its sample, this clone was seen a few times. V is TRBV5-4 and J is TRBJ2-7; 13 bases map to TRBD2. The CDR3 length is 15 residues. With V trimmed by 3 bases and J by 7 bases, 7 bases remained unmatched. Germline CDR1 SGHNT, CDR2 YYREEE (reference sequence). Written as DNA, the CDR3 is TGTGCCAGCAGCTCAGGGACTAGCGGGACGAGGGAGCAGTACTTC. Its protein product is CASSSGTSGTREQYF.

Turning to this clone: Other nucleotide sequences from this sample produce the same CDR3. The V and J genes are TRBV7-9 and TRBJ2-7; maybe TRBD2 (6 bases). There are 14 residues in the CDR3. Germline V gene sequence: CDR1 SEHNR, CDR2 FQNEAQ (reference sequence). Trimming cost V 4 bases and J 0 bases, with 10 bases left between them. CDR3 coding DNA: TGTGCCAGCAGCTATAGCGGTAGCTCCTACGAGCAGTACTTC. It specifies CASSYSGSSYEQYF.

The chain carries TRBV29-1 and TRBJ1-1; D unclear. This CDR3 comprises 11 residues. CDR1 is SQVTM, CDR2 ANQGSEA, per germline. Trimming cost V 6 bases and J 6 bases, with 11 bases left between them. As DNA, the CDR3 is TGCAGCGTCGAGGGTCCCCCTGAAGCTTTCTTT. It codes for CSVEGPPEAFF.

The chain combines TRBV5-1 with TRBJ2-1, with 8 bases fitting TRBD2. This CDR3 region has 13 residues. The germline V gene has CDR1 SGHRS and CDR2 YFSETQ. Losses at the gene ends were 2 bases for V and 6 bases for J; bases not matched to a gene: 1. CDR3 sequence: CASSFREGNEQFF. DNA for the CDR3: TGCGCCAGCAGCTTCCGGGAGGGCAATGAGCAGTTCTTC.

This clone was detected only once. The V gene is TRBV10-3, the J gene TRBJ2-3, with 8 positions matching TRBD1. With 3 bases clipped from V and 3 bases from J, the junction kept 5 bases outside the gene matches. This CDR3 is 15 amino acids long. Germline V gives CDR1 ENHRY, CDR2 SYGVKD. CDR3 bases: TGTGCCATCAGTGACCTGACAGGGGCTACAGATACGCAGTATTTT. Translated: CAISDLTGATDTQYF.

The V and J genes are TRBV2 and TRBJ2-1; 14 bases align to TRBD2. Germline values: CDR1 SNHLY, CDR2 FYNNEI. CDR3 length: 15 residues. Losses at the gene ends were 10 bases for V and 8 bases for J; bases not matched to a gene: 10. CDR3: CATQRGTSGSYEQFF. CDR3 bases: TGTGCCACACAACGTGGGACTAGCGGGAGCTATGAGCAGTTCTTC.

The chain has TRBV12-3 or TRBV12-4 and TRBJ2-5; a possible D gene is TRBD1 (5 bases). CDR3 size: 12 residues. V lost 1 base and J 5 bases, leaving 5 bases between the germline ends. CDR3 sequence: CASSLEGETQYF. In nucleotides, the CDR3 is TGTGCCAGCAGTTTAGAGGGGGAGACCCAGTACTTC.

V gene TRBV20-1 combines with J gene TRBJ1-1; no clear D. Germline assignment: CDR1 DFQATT and CDR2 SNEGSKA (reference sequence). V lost 8 bases to trimming and J lost 8 bases, with 9 bases between them. CDR3 size: 9 residues. CDR3 sequence (DNA): TGCAGTTCCGAGCGGGAAGCTTTCTTT. It specifies CSSEREAFF.

The CDR3 here is CASSLGGDGEKLFF. The CDR3 DNA follows: TGTGCCAGCAGCTTGGGAGGCGACGGCGAAAAACTGTTTTTT. The J gene is TRBJ1-4, the V gene TRBV5-5; D remains unclear. Germline values: CDR1 SGHKS, CDR2 YYEKEE (reference sequence). CDR3 length: 14 residues. The V end was cut by 0 bases, the J end by 8 bases, with 11 bases between. Based on the CDR3 plus reference TRBV5-5 and TRBJ1-4, the full variable domain is DAGVTQSPTHLIKTRGQQVTLRCSPISGHKSVSWYQQVLGQGPQFIFQYYEKEERGRGNFPDRFSARQFPNYSSELNVNALLLGDSALYLCASSLGGDGEKLFFGSGTQLSVL.

This sequence joins TRBV5-4 and TRBJ2-1; TRBD1 aligns across 7 bases. Trimming removed 4 bases from V and 10 bases from J; junction bases left unmatched: 11. This CDR3 has 14 amino acids. The germline V gene encodes CDR1 SGHNT and CDR2 YYREEE (reference sequence). The DNA for the CDR3 is TGTGCCAGCAGCCGCCCCATGACAGGGCCCGAGCAGTTCTTC. Protein sequence: CASSRPMTGPEQFF.

The CDR3 nucleotides read TGTGCCAGCAACTCGATAACCACTAATGAAAAACTGTTTTTT. Translating gives CASNSITTNEKLFF. The chain joins TRBV28 to TRBJ1-4, with unresolved D. CDR1 and CDR2 from the germline V gene are MDHEN and SYDVKM. Trimming took off 7 bases at V and 2 bases at J, with 11 bases between the two ends. This CDR3 has 14 amino acids.

The table lists this clone with a few counts. The V gene is TRBV4-2, the J gene TRBJ2-1; D is undetermined. The CDR3 contains 14 residues. Trimming removed 4 bases at V and 10 bases at J, with 17 bases between. CDR1 is LGHNA, CDR2 YNFKEQ, per germline. CDR3 nucleotide sequence: TGTGCCAGCAGCCCACGGGTAGCTCTATACGAGCAGTTCTTC. Translated: CASSPRVALYEQFF.

The V gene is TRBV5-1, the J gene TRBJ2-6, with D possibly being TRBD1 (6 bases). CDR3 size: 17 residues. Germline values: CDR1 SGHRS, CDR2 YFSETQ. V lost 3 bases and J 0 bases, leaving 13 bases between the germline ends. The CDR3 region has the DNA TGCGCCAGCAGCTCTCTCTTGGACAGCTCTGGGGCCAACGTCCTGACTTTC. Translating it yields CASSSLLDSSGANVLTF.

This chain links TRBV28 with TRBJ2-7, with D hard to call. The CDR3 covers 14 residues. The germline V and J ends were trimmed by 6 bases and 4 bases, with 16 bases remaining between them. Germline lookup yields CDR1 MDHEN and CDR2 SYDVKM. The CDR3 sequence is CASSPGNAIYEQYF. In nucleotides, the CDR3 is TGTGCCAGCAGCCCGGGTAATGCGATATACGAGCAGTACTTC.

The J gene is TRBJ2-2, the V gene TRBV11-2; 8 bases line up with TRBD1. Germline trimming cut 4 bases from V and 7 bases from J; bases unmatched to any gene: 8. The germline V gene has CDR1 SGHAT and CDR2 FQNNGV. CDR3 length: 15 residues. The CDR3 spells CASSSLRGRIGELFF. The CDR3 region has the DNA TGTGCCAGCAGCTCCCTCAGGGGGCGCATCGGGGAGCTGTTTTTT.

This clone has only a few counts. The chain links TRBV7-2 to TRBJ1-5, with D perhaps TRBD1 (5 bases). CDR1 and CDR2 (germline): SGHTA, FQGNSA. The CDR3 has 13 amino acids. V lost 1 base to trimming and J lost 7 bases, with 8 bases between them. The CDR3 nucleotides read TGTGCCAGCAGCTTAGGGCAGGGACAGCCCCAGCATTTT. This sequence encodes CASSLGQGQPQHF.

The chain uses TRBV20-1 and TRBJ2-1; D possibly corresponds to TRBD2 (5 bases). V was cut by 3 bases and J by 8 bases, with 14 bases left in between. CDR1 is DFQATT and CDR2 is SNEGSKA in the germline V gene (reference sequence). The CDR3 has 13 residues. The DNA for the CDR3 is TGCAGTGCTAGTGGTACCTCCGGGGATGAGCAGTTCTTC. It encodes CSASGTSGDEQFF.

This chain uses TRBV6-5 with TRBJ1-1, with D hard to call. The ends were cut back, 8 bases at V and 2 bases at J, with 12 bases in the middle. The CDR3 runs to 13 residues. Germline loops: CDR1 MNHEY, CDR2 SVGAGI. The CDR3 DNA reads TGTGCCAGCGTGTGGCATCTTAACACTGAAGCTTTCTTT. It encodes CASVWHLNTEAFF.

The V and J genes are TRBV15 and TRBJ1-1; TRBD1 matches at 9 bases. Germline values: CDR1 LNHNV, CDR2 YYDKDF (reference sequence). V dropped 0 bases and J dropped 12; count of bases not matched to a gene: 8. The CDR3 is made up of 14 amino acids. CDR3 DNA sequence: TGTGCCACCAGCAGAGATTACGGACAGGGGACGCCTTTCTTT. This gives the protein CATSRDYGQGTPFF.

The rearrangement joins TRBV5-1 to TRBJ2-3, with TRBD2 matching over 12 bases. The V gene end was trimmed by 0 bases and the J gene end by 10 bases; junction bases not matched to a gene: 6. Germline CDR1 SGHRS, CDR2 YFSETQ. The CDR3 covers 15 residues. DNA for the CDR3: TGCGCCAGCAGCTTGGATCTAGCGGGAGGGCAGGCGCAGTATTTT. Protein product: CASSLDLAGGQAQYF.

The chain recombines TRBV3-1 (or the pseudogene TRBV3-2) with TRBJ1-4; D is undetermined. The CDR3 is made up of 12 amino acids. Per the germline V gene, CDR1 is LGHDT and CDR2 is YNNKEL (reference sequence). Trimming removed 2 bases from V and 11 bases from J, with 9 bases in between. The CDR3 loop is CASSQHVAKLFF. CDR3 DNA: TGTGCCAGCAGCCAACACGTGGCTAAACTGTTTTTT.

The chain employs TRBV6-6 and TRBJ1-6, with D maybe TRBD1 (6 bases). CDR3 length equals 15 residues. CDR1 is MNHNY and CDR2 is SVGAGI in the germline V gene (reference sequence). The V gene lost 6 bases and the J gene lost 7 bases, with 16 bases spanning the gap. CDR3 sequence reads: CASRHTTGLNSPLHF. DNA for the CDR3: TGTGCCAGCAGACATACGACAGGACTCAATTCACCCCTCCACTTT.

The V and J genes are TRBV3-1 (or the pseudogene TRBV3-2) and TRBJ2-7; 7 positions agree with TRBD1. V was pared by 2 bases and J by 6 bases, with 7 bases of the junction left unmatched. CDR3 length: 14 amino acids. Germline V CDR1 and CDR2: LGHDT, YNNKEL (reference sequence). CDR3 loop: CASSQNRGVAEQYF. The CDR3 bases are TGTGCCAGCAGCCAAAACAGGGGAGTGGCCGAGCAGTACTTC.

The gene calls are TRBV28 and TRBJ2-5; 7 positions agree with TRBD2. From germline, CDR1 is MDHEN and CDR2 SYDVKM. The junction had 3 bases not matched to a gene; V was cut back by 6 bases and J by 2 bases. The CDR3 loop spans 13 amino acids. The CDR3 is CASRGGVQETQYF. The CDR3 region has the DNA TGTGCCAGCAGGGGGGGGGTTCAAGAGACCCAGTACTTC.